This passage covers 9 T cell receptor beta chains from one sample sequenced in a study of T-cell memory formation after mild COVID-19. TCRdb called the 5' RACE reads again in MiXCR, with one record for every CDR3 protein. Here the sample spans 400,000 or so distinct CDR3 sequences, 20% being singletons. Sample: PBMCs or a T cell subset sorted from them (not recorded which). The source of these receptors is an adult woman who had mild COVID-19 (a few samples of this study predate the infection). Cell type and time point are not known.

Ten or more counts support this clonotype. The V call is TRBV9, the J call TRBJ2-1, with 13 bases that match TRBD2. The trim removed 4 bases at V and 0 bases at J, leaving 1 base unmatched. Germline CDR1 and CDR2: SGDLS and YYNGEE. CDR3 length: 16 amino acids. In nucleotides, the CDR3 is TGTGCCAGCAGCCGGACTAGCGGGAGCTCCTACAATGAGCAGTTCTTC. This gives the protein CASSRTSGSSYNEQFF.

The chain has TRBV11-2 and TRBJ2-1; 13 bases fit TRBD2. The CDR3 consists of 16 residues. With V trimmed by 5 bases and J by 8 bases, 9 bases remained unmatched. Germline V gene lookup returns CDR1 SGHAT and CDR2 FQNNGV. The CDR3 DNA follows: TGTGCCAGCAGCCTTGGGACTAGCGGGATCTTCGATGAGCAGTTCTTC. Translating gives CASSLGTSGIFDEQFF. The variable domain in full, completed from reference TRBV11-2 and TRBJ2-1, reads EAGVAQSPRYKIIEKRQSVAFWCNPISGHATLYWYQQILGQGPKLLIQFQNNGVVDDSQLPKDRFSAERLKGVDSTLKIQPAKLEDSAVYLCASSLGTSGIFDEQFFGPGTRLTVL.

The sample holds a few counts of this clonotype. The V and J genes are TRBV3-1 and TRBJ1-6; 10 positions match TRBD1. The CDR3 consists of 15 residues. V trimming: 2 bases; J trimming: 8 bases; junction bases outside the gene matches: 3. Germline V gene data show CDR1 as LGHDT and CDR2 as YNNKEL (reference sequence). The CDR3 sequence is CASSQLGTGDSPLHF. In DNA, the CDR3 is TGTGCCAGCAGCCAACTGGGGACAGGGGATTCACCCCTCCACTTT.

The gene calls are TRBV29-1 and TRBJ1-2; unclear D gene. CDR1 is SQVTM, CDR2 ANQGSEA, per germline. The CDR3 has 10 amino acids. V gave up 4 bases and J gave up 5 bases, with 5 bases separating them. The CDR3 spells CSVGEYGYTF. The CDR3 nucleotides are TGCAGCGTTGGGGAATATGGCTACACCTTC.

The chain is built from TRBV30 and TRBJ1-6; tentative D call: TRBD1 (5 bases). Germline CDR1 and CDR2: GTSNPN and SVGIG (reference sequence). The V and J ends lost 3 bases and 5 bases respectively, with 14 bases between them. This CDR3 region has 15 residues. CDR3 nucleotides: TGTGCCTGGAGGGAGGCAGGGCTGAATAATTCACCCCTCCACTTT. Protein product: CAWREAGLNNSPLHF.

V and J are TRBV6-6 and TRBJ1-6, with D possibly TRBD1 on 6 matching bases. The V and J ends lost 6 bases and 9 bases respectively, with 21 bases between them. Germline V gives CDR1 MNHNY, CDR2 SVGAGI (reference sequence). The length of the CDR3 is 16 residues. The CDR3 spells CASRRRQGGNGSPLHF. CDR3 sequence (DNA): TGTGCCAGCAGACGACGCCAAGGGGGGAATGGTTCACCCCTCCACTTT.

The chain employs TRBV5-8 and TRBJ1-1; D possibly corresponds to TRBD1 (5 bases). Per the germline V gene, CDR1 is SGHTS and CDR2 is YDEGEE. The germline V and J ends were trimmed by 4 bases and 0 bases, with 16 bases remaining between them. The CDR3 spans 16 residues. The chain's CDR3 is CASSRSGAEVNTEAFF. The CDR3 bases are TGTGCCAGCAGCCGTTCTGGGGCGGAGGTGAACACTGAAGCTTTCTTT.

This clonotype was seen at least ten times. CDR3: CASSFLSLSGRAIPYEQYF. The CDR3 DNA sequence: TGTGCCAGCAGTTTCCTTAGCCTTAGCGGGAGGGCTATACCCTACGAGCAGTACTTC. The V and J genes are TRBV12-3 or TRBV12-4 and TRBJ2-7; 11 bases agree with TRBD2. The CDR3 has 19 amino acids. Trimming removed 3 bases from V and 2 bases from J; junction bases left unmatched: 15.

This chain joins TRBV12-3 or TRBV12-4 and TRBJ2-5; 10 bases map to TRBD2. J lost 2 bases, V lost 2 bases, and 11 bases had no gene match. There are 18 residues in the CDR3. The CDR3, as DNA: TGTGCCAGCAGTTTAAGAGGCCTAGCGGGAGATAAGCAAGAGACCCAGTACTTC. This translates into CASSLRGLAGDKQETQYF.